Listed below are T cell receptor beta chains from one sample, sequenced in a study of CD4 T cells in relation to SARS-CoV-2 and coronaviruses. Method: immunoSEQ multiplex PCR; TCRdb's copy keeps in-frame clones and lacks some. The sample contains roughly 30,000 clones, 74% of which appear only once. Their antigens remain unidentified. The sequenced material came from CD4+ T cells from PBMCs, cultured in vitro. Every receptor here comes from a human donor in good health. The CDR3 runs from the conserved cysteine through the conserved F or W. The D gene is left open where the match is weak. Clone size is stated in some rows and not others, as once, few, many or a class when expanded.

D: .
V: TRBV19
size: .
J: TRBJ2-1
DNA: TGTGCCAGTAGTGTTGCAGGGAACAATGAGCAGTTCTTC
CDR3: CASSVAGNNEQFF

D: TRBD1
V: TRBV25-1
size: .
J: TRBJ2-7
DNA: TGTGCCAGCAGTAAACAGGGGGTCCCCTACGAGCAGTACTTC
CDR3: CASSKQGVPYEQYF

D: .
V: TRBV19
size: .
J: TRBJ2-7
DNA: TGTGCCAGTAGTCAGGGGCCCGGAAACGGGGCCTACGAGCAGTACTTC
CDR3: CASSQGPGNGAYEQYF

D: .
V: TRBV9
size: .
J: TRBJ2-1
DNA: TGTGCCAGCAGCGTAGATCCAGGGACGAACAATGAGCAGTTCTTC
CDR3: CASSVDPGTNNEQFF

D: .
V: TRBV12-3/TRBV12-4
size: .
J: TRBJ1-1
DNA: TGTGCCAGCACGCGTGCTCGGGGGACTGAAGCTTTCTTT
CDR3: CASTRARGTEAFF

D: TRBD1
V: TRBV19
size: .
J: TRBJ1-5
DNA: TGTGCCAGTAGCCAGACCCGAGACAGGGGCCAGCCCCAGCATTTT
CDR3: CASSQTRDRGQPQHF

D: TRBD1
V: TRBV18
size: .
J: TRBJ2-2
DNA: TGTGCCAGCGCAGGGGGCGCGAGCACCGGGGAGCTGTTTTTT
CDR3: CASAGGASTGELFF

D: .
V: TRBV19
size: .
J: TRBJ1-3
DNA: TGTGCCAGTAGTATACAGGCAAGCTCTGGAAACACCATATATTTT
CDR3: CASSIQASSGNTIYF

D: TRBD1
V: TRBV19
size: .
J: TRBJ1-2
DNA: TGTGCCAGCGAGACCGGGACAGGGGGCGGGTATGGCTACACCTTC
CDR3: CASETGTGGGYGYTF

D: TRBD1
V: TRBV6-6
size: few
J: TRBJ1-1
DNA: TGTGCCAGCAGTTACGACAGGGGGTTTGAAGCTTTCTTT
CDR3: CASSYDRGFEAFF

D: .
V: TRBV28
size: .
J: TRBJ2-2
DNA: TGTGCCAGCAGTCCGATAGGAGGGTCTGGGACCGGGGAGCTGTTTTTT
CDR3: CASSPIGGSGTGELFF

D: .
V: TRBV4-2
size: few
J: TRBJ2-1
DNA: TGTGCCAGCAGCCAAGATTTTGGCGCCTACAGCTCCTACAATGAGCAGTTCTTC
CDR3: CASSQDFGAYSSYNEQFF

D: .
V: TRBV5-8
size: few
J: TRBJ1-3
DNA: TGTGCCAGCAGCTCCCCGGGGCATCGCCTCTCTGGAAACACCATATATTTT
CDR3: CASSSPGHRLSGNTIYF

D: .
V: TRBV2
size: .
J: TRBJ1-5
DNA: TGTGCCAGCAGTGAAGCTACGGACGGTCTTGGGCCCCAGCATTTT
CDR3: CASSEATDGLGPQHF

D: TRBD2
V: TRBV5-1
size: .
J: TRBJ2-3
DNA: TGCGCCAGCAGCTTGGTAGCGGGGGCTGCCGGTACGCAGTATTTT
CDR3: CASSLVAGAAGTQYF

D: .
V: TRBV2
size: few
J: TRBJ1-3
DNA: TGTGCCAGCAGCGACAGCTCTGGAAACACCATATATTTT
CDR3: CASSDSSGNTIYF

D: .
V: TRBV21-1
size: .
J: TRBJ1-2
DNA: TGTGCCAGCACTCCTGGGACAGGGGTTGGCTATGGCTACACCTTC
CDR3: CASTPGTGVGYGYTF

D: TRBD1
V: TRBV11-3
size: .
J: TRBJ2-7
DNA: TGTGCCAGCAGCTTAGGGACAGGAGCCTACGAGCAGTACTTC
CDR3: CASSLGTGAYEQYF

D: .
V: TRBV3-1/TRBV3-2
size: .
J: TRBJ2-7
DNA: TGTGCCAGCTCCATACTGGGCCGCGCATGGTTCCACGAGCAGTACTTC
CDR3: CASSILGRAWFHEQYF

D: TRBD1
V: TRBV7-2
size: .
J: TRBJ2-3
DNA: TGTGCCAGCAGCACACAGGGGGCGGAAACAGATACGCAGTATTTT
CDR3: CASSTQGAETDTQYF

D: .
V: TRBV28
size: few
J: TRBJ1-1
DNA: TGTGCCAGCAGTTTACCTCAGGGGAACACTGAAGCTTTCTTT
CDR3: CASSLPQGNTEAFF

D: .
V: TRBV5-1
size: .
J: TRBJ2-5
DNA: TGCGCCAGCAGCCCGACTCGAAGGGGAGAGACCCAGTACTTC
CDR3: CASSPTRRGETQYF

D: .
V: TRBV5-1
size: .
J: TRBJ2-7
DNA: TGCGCCAGCAGCTTGATGGCCACGGCCTCCTACGAGCAGTACTTC
CDR3: CASSLMATASYEQYF

D: .
V: TRBV6-1
size: few
J: TRBJ1-5
DNA: TGTGCCAGCAGTGAAGTGGGGGATCAGCCCCAGCATTTT
CDR3: CASSEVGDQPQHF

D: .
V: TRBV20-1
size: .
J: TRBJ1-2
DNA: TGCAGTGCTAGTAACCGGGACACCTACTATGGCTACACCTTC
CDR3: CSASNRDTYYGYTF

D: .
V: TRBV7-8
size: .
J: TRBJ2-7
DNA: TGTGCCAGCAGCTTAGCGGGCAGGGCGATAAACCCCTACGAGCAGTACTTC
CDR3: CASSLAGRAINPYEQYF

D: .
V: TRBV6-6
size: .
J: TRBJ2-2
DNA: TGTGCCAGCACCTTTAGACCGGGATTAATGGCCGGGGAGCTGTTTTTT
CDR3: CASTFRPGLMAGELFF

D: .
V: TRBV6-5
size: .
J: TRBJ2-3
DNA: TGTGCCAGCAGTTACTCCCGGCAGACTAGCACAGATACGCAGTATTTT
CDR3: CASSYSRQTSTDTQYF

D: .
V: TRBV7-2
size: .
J: TRBJ2-7
DNA: TGTGCCAGCAGCTTGGGGGTAGGGGACTACGAGCAGTACTTC
CDR3: CASSLGVGDYEQYF

D: .
V: TRBV11-3
size: .
J: TRBJ2-3
DNA: TGTGCCAGCAGCTTAAGCGGCACTAGCACAGATACGCAGTATTTT
CDR3: CASSLSGTSTDTQYF

D: .
V: TRBV6-5
size: .
J: TRBJ2-3
DNA: TGTGCCAGCAGAGACTACAGGATTAGCACAGATACGCAGTATTTT
CDR3: CASRDYRISTDTQYF

D: .
V: TRBV9
size: .
J: TRBJ2-7
DNA: TGTGCCAGCAGCGCTACACCGGGACACAACTACGAGCAGTACTTC
CDR3: CASSATPGHNYEQYF

D: .
V: TRBV7-8
size: .
J: TRBJ2-5
DNA: TGTGCCAGCAGCTTAATGGAGGGAGAGACCCAGTACTTC
CDR3: CASSLMEGETQYF

D: .
V: TRBV27
size: .
J: TRBJ2-7
DNA: TGTGCCAGCAGTTTATCGGTCAAGGGGGAAGTGCAGTACTTC
CDR3: CASSLSVKGEVQYF

D: TRBD1
V: TRBV2
size: .
J: TRBJ1-5
DNA: TGTGCCAGCGGGGGGGACAGGGGGAGCAATCAGCCCCAGCATTTT
CDR3: CASGGDRGSNQPQHF

D: .
V: TRBV11-2
size: .
J: TRBJ1-2
DNA: TGTGCCAGCAGCTTAATCCAGGGTGGAGGCTACACCTTC
CDR3: CASSLIQGGGYTF

D: .
V: TRBV19
size: once
J: TRBJ1-5
DNA: TGTGCCAGTAAAGAGGGAGGGATCTATAGCAATCAGCCCCAGCATTTT
CDR3: CASKEGGIYSNQPQHF

D: TRBD2
V: TRBV2
size: once
J: TRBJ2-3
DNA: TGTGCCAGCACTCAGGGCCTAGCGGACACAGATACGCAGTATTTT
CDR3: CASTQGLADTDTQYF

D: .
V: TRBV4-3
size: once
J: TRBJ1-1
DNA: TGCGCCAGCACCACGGGCCACCCGTCGTCAGAAGCTTTCTTT
CDR3: CASTTGHPSSEAFF

D: .
V: TRBV25-1
size: .
J: TRBJ1-1
DNA: TGTGCCAGCAGTGAATACGACACCGGGAACACTGAAGCTTTCTTT
CDR3: CASSEYDTGNTEAFF

D: TRBD1
V: TRBV4-3
size: few
J: TRBJ1-5
DNA: TGCGCCAGCAGCCCAGGGACAGGGTATCAGCCCCAGCATTTT
CDR3: CASSPGTGYQPQHF

D: TRBD1
V: TRBV6-2/TRBV6-3
size: few
J: TRBJ1-5
DNA: TGTGCCAGCAGTTACTCCCGGGACAGGGGCAATCAGCCCCAGCATTTT
CDR3: CASSYSRDRGNQPQHF

D: .
V: TRBV7-9
size: .
J: TRBJ2-1
DNA: TGTGCCAGCAGCTTGGCTAGATTGTACAATGAGCAGTTCTTC
CDR3: CASSLARLYNEQFF

D: TRBD1
V: TRBV7-2
size: .
J: TRBJ2-1
DNA: TGTGCCAGCAGCGCCGGGACAGTATACAATGAGCAGTTCTTC
CDR3: CASSAGTVYNEQFF

D: .
V: TRBV7-9
size: .
J: TRBJ1-1
DNA: TGTGCCAGCAGCTCCCAGGGGCTAAGCACTGAAGCTTTCTTT
CDR3: CASSSQGLSTEAFF

D: .
V: TRBV24-1
size: .
J: TRBJ2-3
DNA: TGTGCCACCAGTGAGGGGTCGGCGGATACGCAGTATTTT
CDR3: CATSEGSADTQYF

D: .
V: TRBV18
size: .
J: TRBJ1-4
DNA: TGTGCCAGCTCACCAGTACAGGGACGTAATGAAAAACTGTTTTTT
CDR3: CASSPVQGRNEKLFF

D: .
V: TRBV7-3
size: .
J: TRBJ2-5
DNA: TGTGCCAGCAGCTTATCAGGATACCAAGAGACCCAGTACTTC
CDR3: CASSLSGYQETQYF

D: TRBD1
V: TRBV9
size: .
J: TRBJ1-2
DNA: TGTGCCAGCAGCATCGGGACAGGGGGGAGAAACTATGGCTACACCTTC
CDR3: CASSIGTGGRNYGYTF

D: TRBD1
V: TRBV6-2/TRBV6-3
size: few
J: TRBJ2-7
DNA: TGTGCCAGCAGTGACCCGGGACAGGGGGTTAACGAGCAGTACTTC
CDR3: CASSDPGQGVNEQYF

D: .
V: TRBV4-1
size: .
J: TRBJ2-7
DNA: TGCGCCAGCAGCCATCCCGGGACTGCCCGGGAGCAGTACTTC
CDR3: CASSHPGTAREQYF

D: .
V: TRBV6-6
size: .
J: TRBJ2-7
DNA: TGTGCCAGCAGTTTCCTACAGGATTCTCGTGCGGAGCAGTACTTC
CDR3: CASSFLQDSRAEQYF

D: .
V: TRBV12-3/TRBV12-4
size: .
J: TRBJ1-4
DNA: TGTGCCAGCAGTTTCGGGAGTCGGGAAAAACTGTTTTTT
CDR3: CASSFGSREKLFF

D: .
V: TRBV12-3/TRBV12-4
size: .
J: TRBJ2-5
DNA: TGTGCCAGCAGTTTTTATCGGGAGACCCAGTACTTC
CDR3: CASSFYRETQYF

D: .
V: TRBV29-1
size: .
J: TRBJ2-7
DNA: TGCAGCGTTGTGAGGTCAGGAGCTGGGGAGCAGTACTTC
CDR3: CSVVRSGAGEQYF

D: .
V: TRBV3-1/TRBV3-2
size: few
J: TRBJ2-7
DNA: TGTGCCAGCAGCCAAGATCTGAGTCCAGGGTACACCTACGAGCAGTACTTC
CDR3: CASSQDLSPGYTYEQYF

D: .
V: TRBV4-3
size: .
J: TRBJ1-4
DNA: TGCGCCAGCAGCCAAGGCGGAGGGGGGTTTAATGAAAAACTGTTTTTT
CDR3: CASSQGGGGFNEKLFF

D: .
V: TRBV24-1
size: .
J: TRBJ1-1
DNA: TGTGCCACCAGATCGTCGGATTACACTGAAGCTTTCTTT
CDR3: CATRSSDYTEAFF

D: .
V: TRBV2
size: .
J: TRBJ2-7
DNA: TGTGCCAGCAGTGAGGGCCGGCAAGGACCCTACGAGCAGTACTTC
CDR3: CASSEGRQGPYEQYF

D: .
V: TRBV5-5
size: .
J: TRBJ2-3
DNA: TGTGCCAGCTCGTCAGGGAGATCACTAACAGATACGCAGTATTTT
CDR3: CASSSGRSLTDTQYF